The 24 T cell receptor beta chains below all came from one sample that was sequenced in a study of CD8 T cells in ankylosing spondylitis. TCRdb itself ran the 5' RACE reads through MiXCR, one entry per CDR3 protein. The sample lists around 150,000 distinct CDR3 sequences, approximately 7.3% occurring once. The material sequenced was blood, either unsorted or a sorted T cell fraction (not recorded which). The receptors were gathered from a female donor with ankylosing spondylitis or in good health (not recorded which).

This clonotype was observed many times. The J gene is TRBJ1-2, the V gene TRBV20-1; 8 nucleotides agree with TRBD1. V dropped 1 base and J dropped 0; count of bases not matched to a gene: 4. This CDR3 region has 15 residues. Germline V gives CDR1 DFQATT, CDR2 SNEGSKA (reference sequence). For the CDR3, the DNA is TGCAGTGCTAGAGTAACAGGGGGACCTAACTATGGCTACACCTTC. Amino acids: CSARVTGGPNYGYTF.

The chain joins TRBV4-1 to TRBJ2-4, with D hard to call. The CDR3 is made up of 15 amino acids. Germline values: CDR1 MGHRA, CDR2 YSYEKL. Deletions cut 1 base from V and 4 bases from J, with 11 bases between. CDR3 amino acids: CASSQVGSNKNIQYF. DNA of the CDR3: TGCGCCAGCAGCCAAGTAGGTTCTAATAAAAACATTCAGTACTTC.

This clonotype has ten or more counts. V and J are TRBV20-1 and TRBJ1-1; no reliable D call. Deletions cut 0 bases from V and 0 bases from J, with 8 bases between. The CDR3 runs to 14 residues. Germline V gives CDR1 DFQATT, CDR2 SNEGSKA (reference sequence). CDR3 region: CSARDPYLNTEAFF. The CDR3 DNA sequence: TGCAGTGCTAGAGATCCCTATCTGAACACTGAAGCTTTCTTT.

This sequence joins TRBV3-1 and TRBJ1-1; D is unclear. The germline V gene encodes CDR1 LGHDT and CDR2 YNNKEL (reference sequence). V was shortened by 2 bases and J by 1 base, with 5 bases between the two germline ends. This CDR3 contains 13 residues. CDR3 in DNA: TGTGCCAGCAGCCAATGGCCGAACACTGAAGCTTTCTTT. Translated: CASSQWPNTEAFF.

This clonotype has at least ten counts. This sequence joins TRBV3-1 and TRBJ2-2; D unresolved. Trimming pared 2 bases from V and 7 bases from J, leaving 8 bases between. The CDR3 sequence is 13 residues long. Per germline, CDR1 LGHDT and CDR2 YNNKEL (reference sequence). The CDR3 reads CASSQLSNGELFF. The DNA for the CDR3 is TGTGCCAGCAGCCAATTGAGCAACGGGGAGCTGTTTTTT.

Many counts were recorded for this clonotype. This rearrangement joins TRBV7-8 to TRBJ1-1; 11 positions match TRBD1. This CDR3 contains 17 residues. Germline V gene lookup returns CDR1 SGHVS and CDR2 FQNEAQ. V trimming: 5 bases; J trimming: 1 base; junction bases outside the gene matches: 9. CDR3 amino acids: CASSPGTGGSRNTEAFF. The CDR3 bases are TGTGCCAGCAGCCCCGGGACAGGGGGTTCGAGGAACACTGAAGCTTTCTTT.

This clonotype was seen repeatedly, ten times or more. The chain couples TRBV5-1 to TRBJ2-2; D gene unclear. Germline V lookup: CDR1 SGHRS, CDR2 YFSETQ. The CDR3 runs to 15 residues. Trimming removed 1 base at V and 4 bases at J, with 11 bases between. The CDR3 nucleotides read TGCGCCAGCAGCTTGTATCAGGCGTTCACCGGGGAGCTGTTTTTT. Amino acid sequence: CASSLYQAFTGELFF.

In this sample, this clonotype turned up a few times. This clone may be a read error of a much larger clone one base away. This chain links TRBV5-6 with TRBJ1-5; possible D gene TRBD1, 6 bases. This CDR3 comprises 15 residues. Trimming stripped 3 bases from V and 0 bases from J, with 10 bases between. The germline gives CDR1 SGHDT, CDR2 YYEEEE. CDR3 nucleotide sequence: TGTGCCAGCAGCTGGGGACACGATAGCAATCAGCCCCAGCATTTT. This encodes CASSWGHDSNQPQHF.

This clonotype came up many times. The chain is built from TRBV27 and TRBJ2-4, with 9 bases aligning to TRBD1. J lost 7 bases, V lost 2 bases, and 3 bases had no gene match. The CDR3 loop spans 14 amino acids. The germline V gene encodes CDR1 MNHEY and CDR2 SMNVEV (reference sequence). CDR3 amino acids: CASSLGDRDNIQYF. As DNA, the CDR3 is TGTGCCAGCAGTTTAGGGGACAGGGATAACATTCAGTACTTC.

This clonotype was observed at least ten times. This CDR3 reads CASSLGSAARGNSPLHF. The CDR3 region has the DNA TGCGCCAGCAGCTTGGGCTCGGCCGCACGGGGTAATTCACCCCTCCACTTT. V and J are TRBV5-1 and TRBJ1-6; D gene unclear. The CDR3 consists of 17 residues. Trimming left V 0 bases short and J 6 bases short, with 16 bases between. CDR1 and CDR2 from the germline V gene are SGHRS and YFSETQ.

This clonotype was seen many times. This sequence joins TRBV5-1 and TRBJ2-5; weak D call: TRBD1 (6 bases). Trimming left V 1 base short and J 5 bases short, with 12 bases between. CDR3 size: 14 residues. Germline values: CDR1 SGHRS, CDR2 YFSETQ. The CDR3 sequence is CASSLNRAGETQYF. The DNA of the CDR3 is TGCGCCAGCAGCTTGAACAGGGCGGGCGAGACCCAGTACTTC.

In this sample, this clonotype turned up many times. The chain uses TRBV12-3 or TRBV12-4 and TRBJ1-5; tentatively, D is TRBD1 (5 bases). V was cut by 4 bases and J by 3 bases, with 7 bases left in between. CDR3 length: 13 residues. CDR3 in amino acids: CASSSGYNQPQHF. The CDR3 coding sequence is TGTGCCAGCAGTTCAGGGTACAATCAGCCCCAGCATTTT.

This clonotype was observed at least ten times. The rearrangement links TRBV12-3 or TRBV12-4 to TRBJ1-5; tentative D call: TRBD1 (6 bases). The CDR3 extends over 13 amino acids. The V end lost 7 bases, the J end lost 6 bases, and 13 bases lay between the germline ends. The chain's CDR3 is CASNYREGQPQHF. Here the CDR3 DNA reads TGTGCCAGCAACTACAGGGAAGGTCAGCCCCAGCATTTT.

This clonotype was recorded at least ten times. V is TRBV12-3 or TRBV12-4 and J is TRBJ2-7; weak D call: TRBD2 (6 bases). The CDR3 is 14 amino acids. Trimming removed 7 bases at V and 4 bases at J, with 17 bases between. Here the CDR3 DNA reads TGTGCCAGCACCTGGGCGGGATCCCAGTACGAGCAGTACTTC. Residues: CASTWAGSQYEQYF.

Many counts were recorded for this clonotype. V usage is TRBV28 and J usage is TRBJ2-3; D gene unclear. The CDR3 loop spans 12 amino acids. Trimming took off 5 bases at V and 6 bases at J, with 9 bases between the two ends. CDR1 is MDHEN, CDR2 SYDVKM, per germline. CDR3 nucleotide sequence: TGTGCCAGCAGTCCGACGACGGATACGCAGTATTTT. Its translation: CASSPTTDTQYF.

This clonotype showed up just a few times. The V call is TRBV6-2 or TRBV6-3, the J call TRBJ2-4; 8 nucleotides align to TRBD1. Trimming cost V 6 bases and J 1 base; bases outside gene matches: 8. This CDR3 is 16 amino acids long. Per germline, CDR1 MNHEY and CDR2 SVGEGT. DNA of the CDR3: TGTGCCAGCAGAAGCCGGGACAGGATGGCCAAAAACATTCAGTACTTC. Amino acids: CASRSRDRMAKNIQYF.

This clonotype was seen many times. The chain links TRBV9 to TRBJ2-2; 8 bases are a match to TRBD1. Germline V gene lookup returns CDR1 SGDLS and CDR2 YYNGEE. This CDR3 comprises 16 residues. V trimming: 1 base; J trimming: 3 bases; junction bases outside the gene matches: 5. The CDR3 protein is CASSVRDRGDTGELFF. The CDR3 DNA reads as TGTGCCAGCAGCGTACGAGACAGGGGTGACACCGGGGAGCTGTTTTTT.

This clonotype was counted at least ten times. This chain's CDR3 is CASSFGAEETQYF. The CDR3 DNA reads as TGTGCCAGCAGCTTTGGGGCGGAGGAGACCCAGTACTTC. The chain is built from TRBV7-9 and TRBJ2-5; D is perhaps TRBD1 (5 bases). Deletions cut 3 bases from V and 5 bases from J, with 10 bases between. This CDR3 region has 13 residues. CDR1 and CDR2 from the germline V gene are SEHNR and FQNEAQ (reference sequence).

At least ten counts were recorded for this clonotype. This sequence joins TRBV9 and TRBJ2-7; D is unresolved. The length of the CDR3 is 14 residues. Germline V gene lookup returns CDR1 SGDLS and CDR2 YYNGEE. Trimming shortened V by 0 bases and J by 5 bases, and 12 bases separated the two germline ends. CDR3 in amino acids: CASSVGDRVHEQYF. The CDR3 region has the DNA TGTGCCAGCAGCGTAGGGGATCGGGTCCACGAGCAGTACTTC.

The chain combines TRBV20-1 with TRBJ2-6, with TRBD2 identical over 10 bases. V shed 7 bases and J 0 bases; nucleotides not matched to a gene: 15. This CDR3 comprises 19 residues. Per the germline V gene, CDR1 is DFQATT and CDR2 is SNEGSKA (reference sequence). Here the CDR3 reads CSGEPSSGGQSSGANVLTF. The CDR3 nucleotides are TGCAGTGGCGAGCCGTCTAGCGGGGGCCAGAGCTCTGGGGCCAACGTCCTGACTTTC.

There are many counts of this clonotype. The rearrangement joins TRBV6-1 to TRBJ1-5; D possibly corresponds to TRBD1 (6 bases). The CDR3 is 15 residues long. The V and J ends lost 6 bases and 6 bases respectively, with 18 bases between them. Germline loops: CDR1 MNHNS, CDR2 SASEGT. DNA for the CDR3: TGTGCCAGCAGCGGGGGGGGCAGGGGCCCTCAGCCCCAGCATTTT. Its translation is CASSGGGRGPQPQHF.

In this sample, this clonotype turned up many times. The rearrangement links TRBV10-3 to TRBJ2-3; D is possibly TRBD1 (5 bases). Trimming cost V 2 bases and J 2 bases, with 11 bases left between them. The CDR3 spans 15 residues. Germline V CDR1 and CDR2: ENHRY, SYGVKD. In nucleotides, the CDR3 is TGTGCCATCAGTGAGGACGGACAACTCACAGATACGCAGTATTTT. Encoded protein: CAISEDGQLTDTQYF.

At least ten counts were recorded for this clonotype. V gene TRBV27 combines with J gene TRBJ2-3; D gene unclear. The germline CDR1 and CDR2 sequences are MNHEY and SMNVEV (reference sequence). Deletions cut 1 base from V and 0 bases from J, with 5 bases between. This CDR3 has 14 residues. The CDR3 DNA sequence: TGTGCCAGCAGTTTATACACTAGCACAGATACGCAGTATTTT. Its translation: CASSLYTSTDTQYF.

This clonotype has at least ten counts. CDR3 DNA: TGTGCCAGCAGCCGAAGACAGTCCGGCACAGATACGCAGTATTTT. Translating it yields CASSRRQSGTDTQYF. The gene calls are TRBV7-2 and TRBJ2-3; tentatively, D is TRBD1 (5 bases). Trimming removed 5 bases at V and 1 base at J, with 13 bases between. The CDR3 covers 15 residues. The germline V gene encodes CDR1 SGHTA and CDR2 FQGNSA.